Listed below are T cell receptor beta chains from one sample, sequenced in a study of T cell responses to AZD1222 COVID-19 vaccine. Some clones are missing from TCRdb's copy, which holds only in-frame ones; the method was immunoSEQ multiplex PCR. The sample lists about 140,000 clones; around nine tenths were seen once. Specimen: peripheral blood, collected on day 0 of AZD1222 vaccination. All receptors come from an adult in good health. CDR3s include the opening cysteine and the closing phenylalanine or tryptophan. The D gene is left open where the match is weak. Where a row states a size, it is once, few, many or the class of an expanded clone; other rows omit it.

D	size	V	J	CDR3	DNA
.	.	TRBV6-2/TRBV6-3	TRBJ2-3	CASSSAWRPSTDTQYF	TGTGCCAGCAGTTCCGCATGGAGGCCAAGCACAGATACGCAGTATTTT
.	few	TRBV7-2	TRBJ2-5	CASSYSQETQYF	TGTGCCAGCAGCTACTCCCAAGAGACCCAGTACTTC
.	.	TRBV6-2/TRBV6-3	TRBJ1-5	CASSSYSFNQPQHF	TGTGCCAGCAGTTCTTACTCCTTCAATCAGCCCCAGCATTTT
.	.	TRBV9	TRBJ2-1	CASSVGQYNEQFF	TGTGCCAGCAGCGTAGGACAGTACAATGAGCAGTTCTTC
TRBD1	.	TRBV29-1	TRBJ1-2	CSAERQGKAGYTF	TGCAGCGCCGAGCGACAGGGAAAAGCCGGCTACACCTTC
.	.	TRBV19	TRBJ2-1	CASSLTDYNEQFF	TGTGCCAGTAGTCTTACTGACTACAATGAGCAGTTCTTC
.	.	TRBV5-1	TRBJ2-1	CASSFTGESYNEQFF	TGCGCCAGCAGCTTCACGGGAGAATCCTACAATGAGCAGTTCTTC
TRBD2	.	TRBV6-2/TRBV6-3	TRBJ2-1	CASSYLRSGLYNEQFF	TGTGCCAGCAGTTACCTCCGTAGCGGGCTCTACAATGAGCAGTTCTTC
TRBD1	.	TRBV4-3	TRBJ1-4	CASSQDLGTGGKLFF	TGCGCCAGCAGCCAAGATCTTGGGACAGGAGGAAAACTGTTTTTT
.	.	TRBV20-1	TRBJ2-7	CSASGTLTSYEQYF	TGCAGTGCTAGTGGTACGCTAACCTCCTACGAGCAGTACTTC
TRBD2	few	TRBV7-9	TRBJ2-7	CASSPGGFSTYEQYF	TGTGCCAGCAGCCCCGGGGGGTTCAGCACCTACGAGCAGTACTTC
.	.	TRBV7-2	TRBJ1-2	CASSSPRGYGYTF	TGTGCCAGCAGCTCTCCCCGGGGGTATGGCTACACCTTC
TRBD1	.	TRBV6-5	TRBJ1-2	CASTMTGSLYGYTF	TGTGCCAGCACGATGACAGGGAGCCTCTATGGCTACACCTTC
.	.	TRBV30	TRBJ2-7	CAWIDSSYEQYF	TGTGCCTGGATCGATAGCTCCTACGAGCAGTACTTC
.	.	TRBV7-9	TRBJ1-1	CASSFDSVQAEAFF	TGTGCCAGCAGTTTCGACAGTGTTCAAGCTGAAGCTTTCTTT
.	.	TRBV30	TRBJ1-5	CAWSEGRTSNQPQHF	TGTGCCTGGAGTGAGGGCAGGACGAGCAATCAGCCCCAGCATTTT
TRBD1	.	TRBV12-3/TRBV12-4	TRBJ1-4	CASTLRGSEKLFF	TGTGCCAGCACTCTCAGGGGGAGTGAAAAACTGTTTTTT
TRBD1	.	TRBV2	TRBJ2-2	CASSRGQGGTGELFF	TGTGCCAGCAGCCGGGGACAGGGTGGCACCGGGGAGCTGTTTTTT
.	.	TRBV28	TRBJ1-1	CASRAGAPEAFF	TGTGCCAGCAGGGCCGGGGCCCCTGAAGCTTTCTTT
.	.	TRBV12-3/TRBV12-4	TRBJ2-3	CASSFGVSDTQYF	TGTGCCAGCAGTTTCGGAGTTTCAGATACGCAGTATTTT
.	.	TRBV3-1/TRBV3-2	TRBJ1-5	CASSQEPGRIQPQHF	TGTGCCAGCAGCCAAGAACCAGGACGAATTCAGCCCCAGCATTTT
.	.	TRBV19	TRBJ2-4	CASRKGGPSDIQYF	TGTGCCAGTAGGAAGGGGGGTCCTTCGGACATTCAGTACTTC
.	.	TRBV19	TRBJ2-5	CASSKGPQETQYF	TGTGCCAGTAGTAAGGGCCCCCAAGAGACCCAGTACTTC